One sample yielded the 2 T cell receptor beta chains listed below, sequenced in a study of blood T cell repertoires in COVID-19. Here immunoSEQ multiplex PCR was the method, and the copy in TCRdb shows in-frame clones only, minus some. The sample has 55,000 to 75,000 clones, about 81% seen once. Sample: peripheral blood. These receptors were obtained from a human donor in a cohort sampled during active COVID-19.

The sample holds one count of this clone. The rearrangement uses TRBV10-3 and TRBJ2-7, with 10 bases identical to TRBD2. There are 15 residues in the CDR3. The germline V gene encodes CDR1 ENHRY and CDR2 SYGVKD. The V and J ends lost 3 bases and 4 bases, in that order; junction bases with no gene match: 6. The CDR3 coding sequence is TGTGCCATCAGTGAAAGCGGGAGGGCCGGGTACGAGCAGTACTTC. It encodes CAISESGRAGYEQYF.

The DNA of the CDR3 is TGTGCCTGGAGTGTACAGGGACTAGTAACAGATACGCAGTATTTT. It specifies CAWSVQGLVTDTQYF. V gene TRBV30 combines with J gene TRBJ2-3; 8 nucleotides line up with TRBD2. CDR1 and CDR2 (germline): GTSNPN, SVGIG (reference sequence). Trimming took 0 bases from V and 3 from J; bases not matched to a gene: 5. CDR3 length: 15 amino acids.